Listed here is a single T cell receptor (beta chain). This clone was counted between two and nine times. This clone's antigen is unknown. Base qualities were left out, and no much larger clone turns up one base away. This entry comes from a study of blood T cell repertoires in COVID-19 (dated by TCRdb to the early 2020s). Turning to the overall study: Samples from collaborators originated in the United States, Italy and Spain and spanned both the acute and convalescent phases of COVID-19. The material from the prospective study consisted of cDNA or gDNA derived from T cells, B-cell-depleted T cells, or PBMCs. The dataset comprised deeply sampled blood TCRbeta repertoires from subjects exposed to, actively infected with, or recovered from COVID-19. The repertoires were released in a freely available public database meant as a resource for research on the immune response to SARS-CoV-2. Samples were obtained from the ongoing ImmuneRACE study (first 160 participants) and from over 1,000 subjects provided by 6 global collaborators. A de-identified subject ID, COVID-19 status, age in years and sex were almost always included in the sample metadata. Where available, HLA class I and class II types were obtained from metadata supplied by the sample provider rather than from assay-based typing. Results the study describes overall, beyond this receptor: Clinical and demographic metadata were provided uncurated, with the amount varying by source and participant.

The collaborating institutions used their own protocols to collect whole blood in K2EDTA tubes. For TCRbeta analysis, collaborators shipped samples in one of three forms: frozen whole blood, isolated PBMCs, or DNA extracted from either of those sample types. The junction carries 10 bases between V and J, which are trimmed by 3 bases and 5 bases respectively. Taken from cysteine to phenylalanine, the CDR3 has 13 residues. Only CDR3 DNA remains: 39 bases, in frame from the first base. CDR1 and CDR2, looked up from the germline V gene (reference sequence), are SEHNR and FQNEAQ. The immunoSEQ Assay, a bias-controlled multiplex PCR, was used to amplify TCRbeta CDR3 regions from genomic DNA. The paper's processing steps were these. The number of nucleated cells in each sample was estimated by amplification of reference gene primers within the assay. To quantify the absolute abundance of each unique TCRbeta CDR3 rearrangement, sequence reads were collapsed and filtered. For each sample, productive Simpson clonality was calculated as the square root of Simpson's diversity index over productive rearrangements. This immuneACCESS table, as held by TCRdb, lists in-frame sequences with V and J called but not all clones. Of the missing ones, under half trace to an unresolved V gene in checked studies; the others have no known cause. From that table come the V and J calls and clone size; the DNA was used to work out D and trimming. Within this sample are about 270,000 clones, with around four fifths of them counted one time only. The top ten clones comprise about 4% of the sample.

The sequence joins TRBV7-9 to TRBJ1-1, with TRBD1 tentatively as D gene (5 bases match). The TCR originated in a woman aged 50 to 60 with active or convalescent COVID-19. Sequenced input: peripheral blood. The nucleotide sequence reads TGTGCCAGCAGCTTGAAAGGGGAAACTGAAGCTTTCTTT. It translates as CASSLKGETEAFF.